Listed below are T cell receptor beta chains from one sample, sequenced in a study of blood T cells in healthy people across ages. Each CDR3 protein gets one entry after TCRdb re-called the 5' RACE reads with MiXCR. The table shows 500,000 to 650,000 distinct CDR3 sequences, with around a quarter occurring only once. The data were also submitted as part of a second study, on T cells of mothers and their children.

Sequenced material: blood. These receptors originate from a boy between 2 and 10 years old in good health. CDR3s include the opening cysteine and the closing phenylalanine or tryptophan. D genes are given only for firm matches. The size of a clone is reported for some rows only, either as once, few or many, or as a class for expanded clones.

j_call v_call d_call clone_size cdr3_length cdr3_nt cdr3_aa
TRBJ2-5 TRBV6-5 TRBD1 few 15 TGTGCCAGCAGTCCCGCCCCACTCCAGGGGGCATTTCTGAACTTC CASSPAPLQGAFLNF
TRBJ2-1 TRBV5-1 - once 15 TGCGCCAGCAGCGAAAGGCGGGGTATTAGAAATGAGCAGTTCTTC CASSERRGIRNEQFF
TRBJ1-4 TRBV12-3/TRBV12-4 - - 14 TGTGCCAGCAGTTTCTCCGGATCTCCTGAAAAACTGTTTTTT CASSFSGSPEKLFF
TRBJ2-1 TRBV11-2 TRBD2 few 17 TGTGCCAGCAGCTTGTGGACTAGCGGGGGGGCACTGGGTAAGCAGTTCTTC CASSLWTSGGALGKQFF
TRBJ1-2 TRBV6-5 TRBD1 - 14 TGTGCCAGCAGTTACTCGCGGACAGGGGAAGGCTACACCTTC CASSYSRTGEGYTF
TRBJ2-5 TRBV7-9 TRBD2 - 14 TGTGCCAGCAGCCTGACTAGCGAGTGGGAGACCCAGTACTTC CASSLTSEWETQYF
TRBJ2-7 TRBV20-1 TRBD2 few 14 TGCAGTGCGACCCGGACTAGCGGAATCTACGAGCAGTACTTC CSATRTSGIYEQYF
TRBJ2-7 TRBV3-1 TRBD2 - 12 TGTGCCAGCAGCCACCGGAGCGGGGCGAAGTACTTC CASSHRSGAKYF
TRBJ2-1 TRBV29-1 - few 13 TGCAGCGTCCCACCCGGGGCCTACAATGAGCAGTTCTTC CSVPPGAYNEQFF
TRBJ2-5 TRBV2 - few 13 TGTGCCAGCAGTGTGGAATTAGAAGAGACCCAGTACTTC CASSVELEETQYF
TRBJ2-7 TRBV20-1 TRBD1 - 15 TGCAGTGCTAGAGATGCGAGGACAGGGAGCTACGAGCAGTACTTC CSARDARTGSYEQYF
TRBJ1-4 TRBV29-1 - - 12 TGCAGCGTAGGGGTGGCAGATGAAAAACTGTTTTTT CSVGVADEKLFF
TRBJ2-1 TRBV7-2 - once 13 TGTGCCAGCAGCTTGAACATATACAATGAGCAGTTCTTC CASSLNIYNEQFF
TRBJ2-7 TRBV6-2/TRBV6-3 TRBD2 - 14 TGTGCCAGCAGTTACCGGACTAGCAGTACGAAGCAGTACTTC CASSYRTSSTKQYF
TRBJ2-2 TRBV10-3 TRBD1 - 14 TGTGCCACCAGGACGGGACAGGGTCCCGGGGAGCTGTTTTTT CATRTGQGPGELFF
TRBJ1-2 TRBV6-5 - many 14 TGTGCCAGCAGTTTGACAGCCACTAACTATGGCTACACCTTC CASSLTATNYGYTF
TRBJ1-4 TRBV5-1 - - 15 TGCGCCAGCAGCTTGTCCGGACAAAATAATGAAAAACTGTTTTTT CASSLSGQNNEKLFF
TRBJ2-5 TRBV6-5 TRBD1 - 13 TGTGTCAGCAAAACAGGGGGCGGAGAGACCCAGTACTTC CVSKTGGGETQYF
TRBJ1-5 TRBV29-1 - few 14 TGCAGCGTCCGGACGGACTTGGGCAATCAGCCCCAGCATTTT CSVRTDLGNQPQHF
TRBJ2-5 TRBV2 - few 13 TGTGCCAGCAGTGGCCAGGGGGCGGGAGATGAGTTCTTC CASSGQGAGDEFF
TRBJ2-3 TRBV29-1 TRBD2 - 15 TGCAGCGTCCGTGGACTAGCGGGGGCTTCAGATACGCAGTATTTT CSVRGLAGASDTQYF
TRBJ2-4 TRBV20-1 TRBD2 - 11 TGCAGTGCAAGGGGACTAGCGGATCTCCTCTTC CSARGLADLLF
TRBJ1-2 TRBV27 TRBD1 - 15 TGTGCCAGCAGTCTGGGACAGCCGACAAACTATGGCTACACCTTC CASSLGQPTNYGYTF
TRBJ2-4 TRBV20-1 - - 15 TGCAGTGCTAGCCCAGGGGCCTCAGCCAAAAACATTCAGTACTTC CSASPGASAKNIQYF
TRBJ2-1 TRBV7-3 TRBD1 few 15 TGTGCCAGCAGCTTGCGACAGGGGACCTACAATGAGCAGTTCTTC CASSLRQGTYNEQFF
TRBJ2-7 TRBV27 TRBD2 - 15 TGTGCCAGCAGTCCCGCCCCGGGGGGAACCTACGAGCAGTACTTC CASSPAPGGTYEQYF
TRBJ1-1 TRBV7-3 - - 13 TGTGCCAGCAGCTTAACTCTTTGGGCTGAAGCTTTCTTT CASSLTLWAEAFF
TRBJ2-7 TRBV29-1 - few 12 TGCAGCGTTGTTGGGGGTATCAACGAGCAGTACTTC CSVVGGINEQYF
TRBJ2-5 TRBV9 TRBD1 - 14 TGTGCCAGCAGCGTTCGGACAGGGGGAGAGACCCAGTACTTC CASSVRTGGETQYF
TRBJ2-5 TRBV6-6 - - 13 TGTGCCAGCAGTTACTCCTCCCACCTGGAGCAGTACTTC CASSYSSHLEQYF
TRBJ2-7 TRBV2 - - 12 TGTGCCAGCAGTGAACAGAACTACGAGCAGTACTTC CASSEQNYEQYF
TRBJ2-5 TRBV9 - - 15 TGTGCCAGCAGCGTAGGTGGAGGGACAGCAGAGACCCAGTACTTC CASSVGGGTAETQYF
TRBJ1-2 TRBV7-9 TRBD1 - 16 TGTGCCAGCAGCTTAGCGAGGACAGGGGGTAACTATGGCTACACCTTC CASSLARTGGNYGYTF
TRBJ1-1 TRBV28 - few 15 TGTGCCAGCAGTCTCCCAGGGAACGCGAACACTGAAGCTTTCTTT CASSLPGNANTEAFF
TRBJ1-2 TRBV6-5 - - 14 TGTGCCAGCAGTTACTCACGGGATTCTTATGGCTACACCTTC CASSYSRDSYGYTF
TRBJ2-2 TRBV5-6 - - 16 TGTGCCAGCAGATCTACCGGGACTCCGTGGGGCGGGGAGCTGTTTTTT CASRSTGTPWGGELFF
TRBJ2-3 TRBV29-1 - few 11 TGCAGCTACGGACGGTTTGATACGCAGTATTTT CSYGRFDTQYF
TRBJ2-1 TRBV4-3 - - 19 TGCGCCAGCAGCCAAGAAACGGGACCAACCTATCAACGCCACAATGAGCAGTTCTTC CASSQETGPTYQRHNEQFF
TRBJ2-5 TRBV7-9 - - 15 TGTGCCAGCAGCTTACGACAATCCGCGATGGAGACCCAGTACTTC CASSLRQSAMETQYF
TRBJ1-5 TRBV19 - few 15 TGTGCCAGTCTACCCGGGACACGTAGCAATCAGCCCCAGCATTTT CASLPGTRSNQPQHF
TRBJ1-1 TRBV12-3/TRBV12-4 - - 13 TGTGCCAGCACGGCACAAGGGAACACTGAAGCTTTCTTT CASTAQGNTEAFF
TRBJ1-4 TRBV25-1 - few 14 TGTGCCAGCACCTCCGACAGAGTTACTGAAAAACTGTTTTTT CASTSDRVTEKLFF
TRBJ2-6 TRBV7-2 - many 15 TGTGCCAGCAGTTCCCCGATGTCTGGGGCCAACGTCCTGACTTTC CASSSPMSGANVLTF
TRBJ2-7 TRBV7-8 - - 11 TGTGCCAGCAAGAGCGACTACGAGCAGTACTTC CASKSDYEQYF
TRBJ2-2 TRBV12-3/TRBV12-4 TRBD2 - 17 TGTGCCACCAGTCGGGTTGGGGGAGGGCCAAATACCGGGGAGCTGTTTTTT CATSRVGGGPNTGELFF
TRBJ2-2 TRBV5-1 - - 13 TGCGCCAGCAGCGGGGGCATGACCGGGGAGCTGTTTTTT CASSGGMTGELFF
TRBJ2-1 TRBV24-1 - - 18 TGTGCCACCAGTGACCTGACCCCCAGGGACTTCCAATACAATGAGCAGTTCTTC CATSDLTPRDFQYNEQFF
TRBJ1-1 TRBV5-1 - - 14 TGCGCCAGCAGCTTCGAGGGGGTGGTCACTGAAGCTTCCTTT CASSFEGVVTEASF
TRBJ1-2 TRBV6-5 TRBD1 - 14 TGTGCCAGCAGTTACCTCGGGACAGCCTATGGCTACACCTTC CASSYLGTAYGYTF
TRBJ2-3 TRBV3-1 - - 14 TGTGCCAGCGACCGGGGAGGAAGCGCAGATACGCAGTATTTT CASDRGGSADTQYF
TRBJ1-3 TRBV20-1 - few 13 TGCAGTGCGGAGGACAGCGCTGGAAACACCATATATTTT CSAEDSAGNTIYF
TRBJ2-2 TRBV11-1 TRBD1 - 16 TGTGCCAGCAGCCTCTACAGGGGGGAAAACACCGGGGAGCTGTTTTTT CASSLYRGENTGELFF
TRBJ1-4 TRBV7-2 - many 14 TGTGCCAGCAGCTTAGGACGGAGTAATGAAAAACTGTTTTTT CASSLGRSNEKLFF
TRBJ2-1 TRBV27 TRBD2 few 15 TGTGCCAGCAGTGGTAGCGGGACGGCGGCCAATGAGCAGTTCTTC CASSGSGTAANEQFF
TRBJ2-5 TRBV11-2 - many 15 TGTGCCAGCAGCTTAGGAGGCCGGGAACAAGAGACCCAGTACTTC CASSLGGREQETQYF
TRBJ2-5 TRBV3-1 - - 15 TGTGCCAGCAGCCAAGAGAGTTATGGCGGACAGACCCGGTACTTC CASSQESYGGQTRYF
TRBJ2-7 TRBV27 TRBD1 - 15 TGTGCCAGCAAGTTGGACAGGGCTCGAACCTACGAGCAGTACTTC CASKLDRARTYEQYF
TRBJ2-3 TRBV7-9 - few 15 TGTGCCAGCAGCCCACAGGGTTCTAGCACAGATGCGCAGTATTTT CASSPQGSSTDAQYF
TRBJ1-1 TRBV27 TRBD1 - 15 TGTGCCAGCAGTTGGGCAGGGGGTATGAACACTGAAGCTTTCTTT CASSWAGGMNTEAFF